This T cell receptor (beta chain) was sequenced for a study of shared clonotypes between healthy human individuals. Study at large: There were three CD4 naive, three CD4 memory, two CD8 naive and one CD8 memory plates per donor. Study conclusions and caveats: Non-shared clonotypes had lower generation probabilities than clonotypes shared by all four sorted-subset donors. Expectations were that clonotype sharing among donors would be affected by sequencing depth.

In the naive CD8 group, cells lacked CD45RO and were positively selected for CCR7, so terminally differentiated effector memory CD45RA+ cells were left out. Points on this clone: Its antigen is as yet unknown.

Trimming removed 0 bases from V and 7 bases from J, with 10 bases in between. CDR3 size: 14 residues. CDR1 and CDR2 (germline): SGDLS, YYNGEE. Original methodology: With immunoSEQ giving junction-only sequences and no quality scores, filtering differed. Some clones are missing from TCRdb's copy, which holds only in-frame ones; the method was immunoSEQ multiplex PCR. The DNA gave D and trimming, while V, J and clone size come from that table. The repertoire holds about 800,000 clones, around 96% seen once, with around 0.21% in the top ten. The chain links TRBV9 to TRBJ2-2; D perhaps matches TRBD1 (5 bases). The TCR sequence derives from a man aged 25 to 40 in good health. Material for sequencing was naive CD8+ T cells sorted from blood. The CDR3: CASSVGAGNGELFF. CDR3 bases: TGTGCCAGCAGCGTAGGGGCAGGGAACGGGGAGCTGTTTTTT.